Listed here are 10 T cell receptor beta chains from one sample, sequenced in a study of OX40 agonist ivuxolimab in advanced cancers. Library generation was performed with the immunoSEQ multiplex PCR assay. Here the immuneACCESS table is served through TCRdb, limited to in-frame sequences with V and J called. Missing clones are a known gap in these copies; in checked studies unresolved V genes cover under half, and the rest lacks a known reason. This sample lists 70,000 or so clones; roughly 90% were detected once. The ten most abundant clones make up about 1.3% of the sample. The specimen was CD4+ or CD8+ T cells sorted from blood, collected in a trial of the OX40 agonist ivuxolimab. The receptor source for this set is an adult with an advanced solid tumor such as melanoma, head and neck, liver or kidney cancer.

The V and J genes are TRBV7-3 and TRBJ2-3, with TRBD1 matching over 7 bases. Trimming cost V 5 bases and J 3 bases; bases outside gene matches: 5. This CDR3 spans 14 amino acids. Germline V gene sequence: CDR1 SGHTA, CDR2 FQGTGA. The CDR3 sequence: CASSEQGRTDTQYF. Written as DNA, the CDR3 is TGTGCCAGCAGCGAACAGGGGAGAACAGATACGCAGTATTTT.

There are a few counts of this clone. V usage is TRBV7-8 and J usage is TRBJ2-1, with 9 bases lining up with TRBD2. Germline V lookup: CDR1 SGHVS, CDR2 FQNEAQ. The CDR3 extends over 16 amino acids. J was trimmed by 2 bases and V by 2 bases; bases with no gene match: 4. The CDR3 loop reads CASSLPGGGAYNEQFF. The CDR3 DNA reads TGTGCCAGCAGCTTACCTGGCGGGGGGGCCTACAATGAGCAGTTCTTC. Full variable domain (rest looked up from reference TRBV7-8 and TRBJ2-1): GAGVSQSPRYKVAKRGQDVALRCDPISGHVSLFWYQQALGQGPEFLTYFQNEAQLDKSGLPSDRFFAERPEGSVSTLKIQRTQQEDSAVYLCASSLPGGGAYNEQFFGPGTRLTVL.

The chain carries TRBV30 and TRBJ2-3; the match to TRBD2 covers 12 bases. The V segment lost 0 bases and the J segment 5 bases; nucleotides outside the gene matches: 6. Germline loops: CDR1 GTSNPN, CDR2 SVGIG (reference sequence). The CDR3 length is 16 residues. The CDR3 sequence is CAWSVGLAGKGDTQYF. The CDR3 region has the DNA TGTGCCTGGAGTGTAGGACTAGCGGGGAAGGGAGATACGCAGTATTTT. The full variable domain, with the rest looked up from reference TRBV30 and TRBJ2-3, is SQTIHQWPATLVQPVGSPLSLECTVEGTSNPNLYWYRQAAGRGLQLLFYSVGIGQISSEVPQNLSASRPQDRQFILSSKKLLLSDSGFYLCAWSVGLAGKGDTQYFGPGTRLTVL.

This CDR3 is CASSLYSGGETQYF. In DNA, the CDR3 is TGTGCCAGCAGCTTGTATAGCGGGGGGGAGACCCAGTACTTC. V gene TRBV7-3 combines with J gene TRBJ2-5; 10 bases map to TRBD2. Looked up from germline, CDR1 is SGHTA and CDR2 is FQGTGA. Trimming removed 3 bases from V and 5 bases from J; junction bases left unmatched: 3. The CDR3 contains 14 residues.

The chain couples TRBV5-4 to TRBJ2-5; possible D gene TRBD1, 6 bases. The germline V and J ends were trimmed by 5 bases and 2 bases, with 13 bases remaining between them. CDR1 and CDR2 from the germline V gene are SGHNT and YYREEE (reference sequence). CDR3 length: 14 residues. The CDR3 here is CASRSTGSQETQYF. The DNA for the CDR3 is TGTGCCAGCAGGTCCACAGGGTCACAAGAGACCCAGTACTTC.

The rearrangement uses TRBV19 and TRBJ1-1; 8 positions agree with TRBD1. The CDR3 extends over 15 amino acids. Looked up from germline, CDR1 is LNHDA and CDR2 is SQIVND (reference sequence). Losses at the gene ends were 5 bases for V and 5 bases for J; bases not matched to a gene: 10. The CDR3: CASSLMGQAETEAFF. CDR3 nucleotide sequence: TGTGCCAGTAGTCTAATGGGACAGGCTGAAACTGAAGCTTTCTTT. The complete variable domain, with remaining parts taken from reference TRBV19 and TRBJ1-1, reads DGGITQSPKYLFRKEGQNVTLSCEQNLNHDAMYWYRQDPGQGLRLIYYSQIVNDFQKGDIAEGYSVSREKKESFPLTVTSAQKNPTAFYLCASSLMGQAETEAFFGQGTRLTVV.

V is TRBV29-1 and J is TRBJ1-5; D is unclear. The CDR3 covers 14 residues. Germline CDR1 reads SQVTM; CDR2 reads ANQGSEA. V was cut by 0 bases and J by 7 bases, with 13 bases left in between. Here the CDR3 DNA reads TGCAGCGTTGAAGATTCAGGCCGTGGGCAGCCCCAGCATTTT. This codes for CSVEDSGRGQPQHF.

The chain recombines TRBV27 with TRBJ2-2; D possibly matches TRBD1 or TRBD2 (5 bases each). This CDR3 has 15 amino acids. V was clipped by 5 bases and J by 5 bases, with 15 bases between them. Germline V gives CDR1 MNHEY, CDR2 SMNVEV (reference sequence). This CDR3 is CASSHRDRGTGELFF. CDR3 coding DNA: TGTGCCAGCAGTCACCGGGACCGAGGGACCGGGGAGCTGTTTTTT.

The gene calls are TRBV7-2 and TRBJ1-3, with TRBD1 matching 9 bases. In germline, CDR1 is SGHTA, CDR2 FQGNSA. With V trimmed by 6 bases and J by 3 bases, 6 bases remained unmatched. CDR3 length: 15 residues. CDR3 nucleotide sequence: TGTGCCAGCAGACCGGGACAGGGACTTGGAAACACCATATATTTT. This codes for CASRPGQGLGNTIYF.

The chain has TRBV19 and TRBJ1-5, with D possibly matching TRBD1 (6 bases). The CDR3 loop spans 13 amino acids. Germline CDR1 is LNHDA and CDR2 is SQIVND (reference sequence). Trimming pared 5 bases from V and 10 bases from J, leaving 15 bases between. This chain's CDR3 is CASSVGQPDPQHF. The CDR3 bases are TGTGCCAGTAGTGTTGGACAGCCTGACCCCCAGCATTTT.